The sample holds a few counts of the clone carrying this TCR beta chain. The repertoire was sequenced with immunoSEQ multiplex PCR; TCRdb's copy has only in-frame clones and lacks some. Of hundreds of thousands of clones in the sample, about 90% were seen once. The data are from a study of shared T cell receptors in the human thymus. The CDR3 is 14 residues long. V lost 1 base and J lost 3, with 10 bases in between. The germline CDR1 and CDR2 sequences are SGHDN and FVKESK. These records were also assigned to another study, of human thymus T cells. As reported in that work: Serving as donors were healthy Finnish infants, each of whom was having open corrective surgery for congenital heart defects. Resections were taken during corrective heart surgery, and the thymus tissue came from these. There appeared to be biased usage of V and J genes in thymic and blood repertoires. Related work showed strongly overlapping thymic repertoires across unrelated individuals.

Sequencing was carried out using thymocytes. V gene TRBV14 combines with J gene TRBJ2-7; TRBD1 might be the D (6 bases). This clonotype was sampled from a boy in the first two years of life with a congenital heart defect. The CDR3 DNA reads TGTGCCAGCAGCCAAGGATACAGGGTCTACGAGCAGTACTTC. Its protein product is CASSQGYRVYEQYF.